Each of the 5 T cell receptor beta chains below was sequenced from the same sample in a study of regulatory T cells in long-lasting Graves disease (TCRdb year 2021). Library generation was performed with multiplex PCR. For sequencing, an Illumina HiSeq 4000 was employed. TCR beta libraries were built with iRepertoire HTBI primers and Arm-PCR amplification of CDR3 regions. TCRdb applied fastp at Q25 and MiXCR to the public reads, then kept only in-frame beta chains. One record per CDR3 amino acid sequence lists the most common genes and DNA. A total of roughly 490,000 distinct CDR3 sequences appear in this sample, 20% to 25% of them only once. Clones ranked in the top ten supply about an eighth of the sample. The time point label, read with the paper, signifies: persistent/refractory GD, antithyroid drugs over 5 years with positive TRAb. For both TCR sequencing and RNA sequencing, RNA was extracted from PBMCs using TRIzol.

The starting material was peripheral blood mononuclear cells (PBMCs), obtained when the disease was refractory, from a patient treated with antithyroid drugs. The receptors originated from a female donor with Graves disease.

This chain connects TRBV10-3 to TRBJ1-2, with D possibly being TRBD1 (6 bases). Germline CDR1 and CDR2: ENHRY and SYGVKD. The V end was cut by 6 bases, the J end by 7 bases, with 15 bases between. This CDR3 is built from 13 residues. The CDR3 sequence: CAISEGGRGGYTF. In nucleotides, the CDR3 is TGTGCCATCAGCGAGGGGGGAAGGGGTGGCTACACCTTC.

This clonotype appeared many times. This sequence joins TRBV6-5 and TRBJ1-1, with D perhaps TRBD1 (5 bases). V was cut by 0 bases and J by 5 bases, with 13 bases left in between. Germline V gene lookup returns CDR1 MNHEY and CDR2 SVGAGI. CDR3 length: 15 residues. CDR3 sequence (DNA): TGTGCCAGCAGTTACTCCAGGGTAGAGGGGACTGAAGCTTTCTTT. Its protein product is CASSYSRVEGTEAFF.

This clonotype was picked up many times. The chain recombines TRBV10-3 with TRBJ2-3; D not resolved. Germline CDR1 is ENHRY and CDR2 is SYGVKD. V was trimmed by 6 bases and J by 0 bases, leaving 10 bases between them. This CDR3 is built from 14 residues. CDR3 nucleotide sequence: TGTGCCATCAGGAACCCTCCAAGCACAGATACGCAGTATTTT. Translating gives CAIRNPPSTDTQYF.

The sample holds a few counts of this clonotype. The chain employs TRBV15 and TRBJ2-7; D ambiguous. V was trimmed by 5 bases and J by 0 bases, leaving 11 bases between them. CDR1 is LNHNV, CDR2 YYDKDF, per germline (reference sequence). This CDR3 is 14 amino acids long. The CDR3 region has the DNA TGTGCCACCAGCGCTCGGACGGACTCCTACGAGCAGTACTTC. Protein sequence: CATSARTDSYEQYF.

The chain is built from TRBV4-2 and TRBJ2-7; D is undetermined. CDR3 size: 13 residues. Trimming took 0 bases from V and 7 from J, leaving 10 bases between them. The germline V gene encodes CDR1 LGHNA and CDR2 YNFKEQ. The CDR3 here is CASSQDTAWEQYF. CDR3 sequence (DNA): TGTGCCAGCAGCCAAGATACCGCCTGGGAGCAGTACTTC.